Listed here is a single T cell receptor (beta chain). The data originate from a study of control samples from healthy donors and cancer patients. The J segment lost 6 bases and the V segment lost 9 bases, leaving 4 bases of the junction unmatched. This CDR3 region has 12 residues. Looked up from germline, CDR1 is MDHEN and CDR2 is SYDVKM. Data came from immunoSEQ multiplex PCR; TCRdb stores just in-frame clones and leaves some out. This sample has tens of thousands of clones, with around 94% found just once. The chain joins TRBV28 to TRBJ2-2, with 7 positions matching TRBD1. This sequence was found in a man aged 25 to 40 in good health. Sequenced input: blood. Written as DNA, the CDR3 is TGTGCCAGTAAAGGGGGCCCCGGGGAGCTGTTTTTT. Residues: CASKGGPGELFF.